These 14 T cell receptor beta chains share one sample of origin, sequenced in a study of blood T cell repertoires in COVID-19. Some clones are missing from TCRdb's copy, which holds only in-frame ones; the method was immunoSEQ multiplex PCR. The table shows about 260,000 clones, with 87% occurring only once. Source material: peripheral blood. These receptors all stem from a woman in her thirties or forties who had recovered from COVID-19.

The CDR3 nucleotides are TGCGCCAGCAGCTGGACTAGCGGACCCGGGTCCTACAATGAGCAGTTCTTC. It codes for CASSWTSGPGSYNEQFF. The chain has TRBV5-1 and TRBJ2-1, with 10 bases that match TRBD2. Germline-derived CDR1 and CDR2 are SGHRS and YFSETQ. The CDR3 sequence is 17 residues long. J gave up 1 base and V 3 bases, and 7 bases lay outside the gene matches.

The chain joins TRBV3-1 (or the pseudogene TRBV3-2) to TRBJ1-1; TRBD1 agrees at 10 bases. V was clipped by 3 bases and J by 3 bases; unmatched bases: 4. CDR1 LGHDT and CDR2 YNNKEL come from the germline V gene (reference sequence). CDR3 size: 15 residues. The CDR3, as DNA: TGTGCCAGCAGCCATGGCGGGACAGGGGACACTGAAGCTTTCTTT. Protein sequence: CASSHGGTGDTEAFF.

V gene TRBV7-2 combines with J gene TRBJ1-2; a weak D match, TRBD1 (6 bases). Per the germline V gene, CDR1 is SGHTA and CDR2 is FQGNSA. The CDR3 is 15 residues long. V was pared by 4 bases and J by 4 bases, with 16 bases between. The CDR3: CASSSTGSGGYGYTF. CDR3 DNA: TGTGCCAGCAGCTCAACAGGGTCGGGGGGCTATGGCTACACCTTC.

The chain has TRBV15 and TRBJ1-1, with D unclear. CDR3 size: 16 residues. Trimming removed 1 base from V and 5 bases from J, with 17 bases in between. The germline CDR1 and CDR2 sequences are LNHNV and YYDKDF (reference sequence). Here the CDR3 reads CATSRGPRGSWTEAFF. Here the CDR3 DNA reads TGTGCCACCAGCAGAGGGCCCCGAGGGAGTTGGACTGAAGCTTTCTTT.

The V call is TRBV11-2, the J call TRBJ1-3; 8 bases agree with TRBD1. Germline assignment: CDR1 SGHAT and CDR2 FQNNGV. The CDR3 loop spans 17 amino acids. The V gene end was trimmed by 5 bases and the J gene end by 0 bases; junction bases not matched to a gene: 9. CDR3 loop: CASSPTGAVLSGNTIYF. DNA for the CDR3: TGTGCCAGCAGCCCGACAGGGGCCGTCCTCTCTGGAAACACCATATATTTT.

J is TRBJ1-5 and V is TRBV19, with D hard to call. CDR1 is LNHDA, CDR2 SQIVND, per germline (reference sequence). V dropped 5 bases and J dropped 7 bases, with 15 bases sitting between them. This CDR3 is built from 14 residues. The CDR3 region has the DNA TGTGCCAGTAGTCTTAAGAGAGAGGGACAGCCCCAGCATTTT. Residues: CASSLKREGQPQHF.

The CDR3 region has the DNA TGTGCCAGCAGCGGCTCTTATTTCGCGGTTACGCAGTATTTT. Residues: CASSGSYFAVTQYF. V gene TRBV9 combines with J gene TRBJ2-3; D call uncertain. There are 14 residues in the CDR3. The V gene lost 3 bases and the J gene lost 8 bases, with 16 bases spanning the gap. The germline CDR1 and CDR2 sequences are SGDLS and YYNGEE.

The V call is TRBV10-3, the J call TRBJ1-1; TRBD1 matches at 7 bases. The CDR3 runs 13 residues. Germline CDR1 and CDR2: ENHRY and SYGVKD. Germline trimming cut 6 bases from V and 3 bases from J; bases unmatched to any gene: 4. The CDR3 coding sequence is TGTGCCATCAGAGGGACAGCAGACACTGAAGCTTTCTTT. It codes for CAIRGTADTEAFF.

V gene TRBV14 combines with J gene TRBJ1-2; D not resolved. Trimming pared 1 base from V and 3 bases from J, leaving 6 bases between. CDR1 and CDR2 (germline): SGHDN, FVKESK. The CDR3 is 13 residues long. Here the CDR3 reads CASSQVAHYGYTF. The CDR3 DNA follows: TGTGCCAGCAGCCAAGTCGCGCACTATGGCTACACCTTC.

V and J are TRBV3-1 (or the pseudogene TRBV3-2) and TRBJ2-5; weak D call: TRBD2 (6 bases). Germline assignment: CDR1 LGHDT and CDR2 YNNKEL (reference sequence). Deletions cut 3 bases from V and 4 bases from J, with 12 bases between. The CDR3 extends over 14 amino acids. DNA for the CDR3: TGTGCCAGCAGCCATTTGGGGGGATCAGAGACCCAGTACTTC. Its protein product is CASSHLGGSETQYF.

On this clone: Within the sample, other DNA sequences also encode this same CDR3. The chain links TRBV15 to TRBJ2-5, with TRBD2 as a possible D gene (5 bases). V was shortened by 0 bases and J by 5 bases, with 7 bases between the two germline ends. The germline gives CDR1 LNHNV, CDR2 YYDKDF (reference sequence). There are 13 residues in the CDR3. CDR3 sequence reads: CATSRDRGETQYF. For the CDR3, the DNA is TGTGCCACCAGCAGAGATCGCGGGGAGACCCAGTACTTC.

The V call is TRBV19, the J call TRBJ1-1; D call uncertain. CDR3 length equals 14 residues. Trimming left V 1 base short and J 6 bases short, with 12 bases between. The germline V gene encodes CDR1 LNHDA and CDR2 SQIVND (reference sequence). The CDR3 DNA reads TGTGCCAGTAGTATAGGAGAGGGTAGCGCTGAAGCTTTCTTT. The encoded protein is CASSIGEGSAEAFF.

The J gene is TRBJ1-2, the V gene TRBV28, with D unclear. Per the germline V gene, CDR1 is MDHEN and CDR2 is SYDVKM. V was trimmed by 4 bases and J by 4 bases, leaving 7 bases between them. The CDR3 spans 12 residues. The CDR3 region is CASSSQIYGYTF. CDR3 sequence (DNA): TGTGCCAGCAGTTCCCAGATCTATGGCTACACCTTC.

The V and J genes are TRBV4-1 and TRBJ2-1; 9 bases are a match to TRBD1. The CDR3 runs 16 residues. The J segment lost 7 bases and the V segment lost 0 bases, leaving 7 bases of the junction unmatched. Germline V lookup: CDR1 MGHRA, CDR2 YSYEKL. CDR3 residues: CASSQDVGTGINEQFF. The CDR3 DNA sequence: TGCGCCAGCAGCCAAGATGTCGGGACAGGGATTAATGAGCAGTTCTTC.